The clone carrying this T cell receptor (beta chain) has at least ten counts. The V gene lost 1 base and the J gene lost 3 bases, with 13 bases spanning the gap. The CDR3 covers 15 residues. Per the germline V gene, CDR1 is SEHNR and CDR2 is FQNEAQ (reference sequence). Previously described methods and listed TCR primers were employed for the bulk TCR libraries. Each CDR3 protein gets one entry after TCRdb re-called the PCR reads with MiXCR. The sample comprises hundreds of thousands of distinct CDR3 sequences, nearly 20% of which are singletons, and roughly 0.83% rests with the top ten. The sample is drawn from a study of molecular identifiers for immune sequencing clone quantification.

Sequences were obtained from naive CD8+ T cells from blood, with Jurkat cell RNA spiked in. Subset denoted: FACS-sorted CD8+CD4-CCR7+CD45RA+ naive T cells. The chain has TRBV7-9 and TRBJ2-7; the D gene is possibly TRBD2 (6 bases). This receptor was identified in a human donor in good health. Some libraries in this study had Jurkat cell RNA spiked in. In DNA form, the CDR3 reads TGTGCCAGCAGCTTAGTTGGCGGGAACAGCTACGAGCAGTACTTC. Translation: CASSLVGGNSYEQYF. Looking up the rest from reference TRBV7-9 and TRBJ2-7 gives the full variable domain: DTGVSQNPRHKITKRGQNVTFRCDPISEHNRLYWYRQTLGQGPEFLTYFQNEAQLEKSRLLSDRFSAERPKGSFSTLEIQRTEQGDSAMYLCASSLVGGNSYEQYFGPGTRLTVT.